This T cell receptor beta chain was sequenced for a study of blood T cell repertoires in COVID-19. Overall study: Sites in the United States, Italy and Spain provided acute and convalescent COVID-19 samples.

Trimming removed 0 bases from V and 2 bases from J, with 9 bases in between. This CDR3 has 15 residues. Germline CDR1 and CDR2: SGHRS and YFSETQ. Original processing methods: Estimates of nucleated cell counts were drawn from the amplification of reference gene primers. The data were produced by immunoSEQ multiplex PCR, yet TCRdb's version contains in-frame clones alone and is incomplete. V and J calls and clone size are those listed in that table; D and trimming were worked out from the DNA. The sample includes approximately 230,000 clones, roughly nine tenths of them seen just once. The V gene is TRBV5-1, the J gene TRBJ1-3, with D perhaps TRBD1 (5 bases). The material sequenced was peripheral blood. The sequence came from a man younger than 30 with active or convalescent COVID-19. CDR3 sequence (DNA): TGCGCCAGCAGCTTGGGGACAAGGACTGGAAACACCATATATTTT. This gives the protein CASSLGTRTGNTIYF.